This TCR beta chain was obtained from a study of blood T cell repertoires in COVID-19. Study information: Specimens from acute and convalescent COVID-19 originated in the United States, Italy and Spain. T cells, B-cell-depleted T cells, or PBMCs provided the cDNA or gDNA that served as material.

The CDR3 runs to 14 residues. CDR1 is GTSNPN, CDR2 SVGIG, per germline (reference sequence). V lost 0 bases to trimming and J lost 0 bases, with 7 bases between them. In the original workflow: Estimated nucleated cell counts came from reference gene primer amplification. Data came from immunoSEQ multiplex PCR; TCRdb stores just in-frame clones and leaves some out. The V and J calls and the clone size are those of that table, but D and trimming were determined from the DNA. The table records some 45,000 clones, around 80% of them present only once. The origin of this receptor is an elderly man in a cohort sampled during active COVID-19. Sample: peripheral blood. This chain uses TRBV30 with TRBJ2-3; D not resolved. This chain's CDR3 is CAWSVQQSTDTQYF. CDR3 in DNA: TGTGCCTGGAGTGTACAACAGAGCACAGATACGCAGTATTTT. Filled out from reference TRBV30 and TRBJ2-3, the complete variable domain reads SQTIHQWPATLVQPVGSPLSLECTVEGTSNPNLYWYRQAAGRGLQLLFYSVGIGQISSEVPQNLSASRPQDRQFILSSKKLLLSDSGFYLCAWSVQQSTDTQYFGPGTRLTVL.